This TCR beta chain is from a study of T cell changes during pregnancy in multiple sclerosis. The table came from immunoSEQ multiplex PCR; TCRdb's copy has only in-frame clones and leaves some out. The sample has 45,000 to 55,000 clones, almost 95% seen once. With V trimmed by 8 bases and J by 3 bases, 5 bases remained unmatched. CDR1 is MDHEN and CDR2 is SYDVKM in the germline V gene. This CDR3 spans 14 amino acids. The count of this clone is one. The V and J genes are TRBV28 and TRBJ2-4, with TRBD2 matching 9 bases. The source was CD4+ T cells from peripheral blood mononuclear cells, collected in the second trimester of pregnancy. This receptor was obtained from a female donor in good health, enrolled as a control in a pregnancy study. CDR3 amino acids: CASVRGGVKNIQYF. DNA for the CDR3: TGTGCCAGCGTGCGGGGGGGTGTCAAAAACATTCAGTACTTC.